This T cell receptor (beta chain) was recovered during a study of blood T cell repertoires in COVID-19. Study in general: Sites in the United States, Italy and Spain provided acute and convalescent COVID-19 samples. PBMCs, B-cell-depleted T cells, or T cells were the source of the cDNA or gDNA that made up the material.

CDR3 size: 12 residues. CDR1 MDHEN and CDR2 SYDVKM come from the germline V gene. V was pared by 5 bases and J by 8 bases, with 5 bases of the junction left unmatched. Methods used by the authors: Scientists estimated how many nucleated cells there were by amplifying reference gene primers. TCRdb's table, derived via immunoSEQ multiplex PCR, lists solely in-frame clones and lacks some. That table furnishes V, J and clone size, whereas the DNA furnished D and trimming. This table has about 200,000 clones, over 80% appearing once. The sample comprised peripheral blood. The chain employs TRBV28 and TRBJ1-2, with 7 bases identical to TRBD1. This receptor was taken from a human donor in a cohort sampled during active COVID-19. The CDR3 sequence is CASSRDRVGYTF. The CDR3 DNA reads TGTGCCAGCAGTCGAGACAGGGTAGGCTACACCTTC.